This TCR beta chain is drawn from a study of control samples from healthy donors and cancer patients. The data were produced by immunoSEQ multiplex PCR, yet TCRdb's version contains in-frame clones alone and is incomplete. The data contain 130,000 or so clones, roughly 90% of them singletons. This CDR3 is built from 14 residues. J was trimmed by 7 bases and V by 5 bases; bases with no gene match: 8. Per the germline V gene, CDR1 is LNHNV and CDR2 is YYDKDF (reference sequence). Material for sequencing was blood. The receptor was derived from a man in his forties or fifties in good health. The V call is TRBV15, the J call TRBJ1-2; 9 bases match TRBD1. CDR3 coding DNA: TGTGCCACCAGCCCGGACAGGGGAGCCTCTGGCTACACCTTC. The encoded protein is CATSPDRGASGYTF. Together with reference TRBV15 and TRBJ1-2, the CDR3 gives the full variable domain: DAMVIQNPRYQVTQFGKPVTLSCSQTLNHNVMYWYQQKSSQAPKLLFHYYDKDFNNEADTPDNFQSRRPNTSFCFLDIRSPGLGDTAMYLCATSPDRGASGYTFGSGTRLTVV.